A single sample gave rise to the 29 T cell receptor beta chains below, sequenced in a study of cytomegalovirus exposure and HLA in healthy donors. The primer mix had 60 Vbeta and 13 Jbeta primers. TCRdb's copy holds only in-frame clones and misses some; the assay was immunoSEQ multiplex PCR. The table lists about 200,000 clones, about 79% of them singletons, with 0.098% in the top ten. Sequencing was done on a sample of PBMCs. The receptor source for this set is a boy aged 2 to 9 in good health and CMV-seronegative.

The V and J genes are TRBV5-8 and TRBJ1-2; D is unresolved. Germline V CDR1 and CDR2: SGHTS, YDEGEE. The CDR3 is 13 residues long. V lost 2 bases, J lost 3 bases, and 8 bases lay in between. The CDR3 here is CASSLDEYYGYTF. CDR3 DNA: TGTGCCAGCAGCTTAGATGAGTACTATGGCTACACCTTC.

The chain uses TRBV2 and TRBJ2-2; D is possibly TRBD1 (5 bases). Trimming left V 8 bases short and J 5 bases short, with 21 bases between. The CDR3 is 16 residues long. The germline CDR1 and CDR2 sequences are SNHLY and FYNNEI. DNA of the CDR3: TGTGCCAGCTGGGGCAGGGAAGGTTTTAGGACCGGGGAGCTGTTTTTT. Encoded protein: CASWGREGFRTGELFF.

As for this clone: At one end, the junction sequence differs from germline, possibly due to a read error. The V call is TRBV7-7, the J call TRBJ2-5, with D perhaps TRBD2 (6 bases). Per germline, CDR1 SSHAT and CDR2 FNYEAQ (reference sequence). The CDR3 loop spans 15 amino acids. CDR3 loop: CASSSSGTPEETQYF. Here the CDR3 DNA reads TGTGCTAGCAGCTCCTCCGGGACTCCAGAAGAGACCCAGTACTTC.

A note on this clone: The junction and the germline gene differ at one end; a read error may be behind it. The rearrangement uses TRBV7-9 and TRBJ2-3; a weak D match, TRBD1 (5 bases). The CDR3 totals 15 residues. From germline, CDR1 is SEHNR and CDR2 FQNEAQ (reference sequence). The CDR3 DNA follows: TGTTCCAGCAGCTGGGTGGGGCCGAACACAGATACGCAGTATTTT. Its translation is CSSSWVGPNTDTQYF.

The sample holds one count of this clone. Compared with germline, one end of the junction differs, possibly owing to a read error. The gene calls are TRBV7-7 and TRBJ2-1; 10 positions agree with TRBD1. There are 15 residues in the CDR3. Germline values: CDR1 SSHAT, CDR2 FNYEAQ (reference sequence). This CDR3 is CASSIGQGAYNEQFF. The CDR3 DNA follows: TGTGCTAGCAGCATCGGACAGGGGGCCTACAATGAGCAGTTCTTC.

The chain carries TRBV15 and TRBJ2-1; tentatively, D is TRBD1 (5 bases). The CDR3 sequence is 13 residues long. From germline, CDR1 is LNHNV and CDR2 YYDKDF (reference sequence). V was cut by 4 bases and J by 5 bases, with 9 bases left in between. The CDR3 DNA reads TGTGCCACCAGCATCGGCAGGGACAATGAGCAGTTCTTC. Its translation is CATSIGRDNEQFF.

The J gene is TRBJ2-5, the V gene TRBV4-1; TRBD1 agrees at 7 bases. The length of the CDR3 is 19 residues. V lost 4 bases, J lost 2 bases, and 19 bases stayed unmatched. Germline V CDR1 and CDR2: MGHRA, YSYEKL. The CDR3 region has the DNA TGCGCCAGCAGCCCAACCCCACCAGCGGATAGGGGGCCACAAGAGACCCAGTACTTC. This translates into CASSPTPPADRGPQETQYF.

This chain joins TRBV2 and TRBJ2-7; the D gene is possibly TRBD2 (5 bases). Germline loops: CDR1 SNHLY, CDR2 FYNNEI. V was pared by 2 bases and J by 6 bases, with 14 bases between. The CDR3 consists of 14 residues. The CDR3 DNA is TGTGCCAGCAGTGAACTCCTAGCCCCCCGCGAGCAGTACTTC. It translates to CASSELLAPREQYF.

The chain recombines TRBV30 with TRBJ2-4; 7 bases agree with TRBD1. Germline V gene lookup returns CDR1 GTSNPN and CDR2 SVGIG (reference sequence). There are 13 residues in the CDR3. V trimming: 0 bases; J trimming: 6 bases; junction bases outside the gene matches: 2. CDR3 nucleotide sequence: TGTGCCTGGAGTGTATCAGGGGGAAACATTCAGTACTTC. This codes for CAWSVSGGNIQYF. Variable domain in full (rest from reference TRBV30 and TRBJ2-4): SQTIHQWPATLVQPVGSPLSLECTVEGTSNPNLYWYRQAAGRGLQLLFYSVGIGQISSEVPQNLSASRPQDRQFILSSKKLLLSDSGFYLCAWSVSGGNIQYFGAGTRLSVL.

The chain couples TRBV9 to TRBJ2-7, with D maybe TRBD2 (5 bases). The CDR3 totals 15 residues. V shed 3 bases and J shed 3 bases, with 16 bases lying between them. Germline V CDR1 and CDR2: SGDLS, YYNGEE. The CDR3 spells CASSAHVDSDYEQYF. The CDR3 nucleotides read TGTGCCAGCAGCGCCCATGTGGACTCCGACTACGAGCAGTACTTC. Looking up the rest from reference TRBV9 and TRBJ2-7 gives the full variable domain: DSGVTQTPKHLITATGQRVTLRCSPRSGDLSVYWYQQSLDQGLQFLIQYYNGEERAKGNILERFSAQQFPDLHSELNLSSLELGDSALYFCASSAHVDSDYEQYFGPGTRLTVT.

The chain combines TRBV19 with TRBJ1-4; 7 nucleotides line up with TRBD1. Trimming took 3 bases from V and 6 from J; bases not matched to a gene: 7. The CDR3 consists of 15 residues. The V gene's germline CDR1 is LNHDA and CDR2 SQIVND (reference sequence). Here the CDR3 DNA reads TGTGCCAGTAGTATTAAAGGGGGCGACCATGAAAAACTGTTTTTT. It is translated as CASSIKGGDHEKLFF.

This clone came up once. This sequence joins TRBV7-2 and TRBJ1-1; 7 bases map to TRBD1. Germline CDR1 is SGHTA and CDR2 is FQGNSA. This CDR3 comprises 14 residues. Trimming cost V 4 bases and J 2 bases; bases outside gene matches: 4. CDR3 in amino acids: CASSSDRDNTEAFF. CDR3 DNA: TGTGCCAGCAGCTCAGACAGGGACAACACTGAAGCTTTCTTT.

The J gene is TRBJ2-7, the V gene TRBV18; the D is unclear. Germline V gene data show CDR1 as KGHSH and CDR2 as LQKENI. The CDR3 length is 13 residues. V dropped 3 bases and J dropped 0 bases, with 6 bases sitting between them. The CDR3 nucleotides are TGTGCCAGCTCACCGGCGGACTCCTACGAGCAGTACTTC. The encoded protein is CASSPADSYEQYF.

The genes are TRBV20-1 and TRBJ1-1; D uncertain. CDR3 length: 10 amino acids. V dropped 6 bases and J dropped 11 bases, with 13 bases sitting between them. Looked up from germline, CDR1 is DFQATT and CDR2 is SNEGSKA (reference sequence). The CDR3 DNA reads TGCAGTGCCAGACTCTTGGGCGCTTTCTTT. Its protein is CSARLLGAFF.

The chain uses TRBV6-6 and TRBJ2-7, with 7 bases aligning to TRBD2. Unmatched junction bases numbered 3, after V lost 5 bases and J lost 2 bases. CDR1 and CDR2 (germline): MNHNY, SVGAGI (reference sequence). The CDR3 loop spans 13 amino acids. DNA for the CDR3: TGTGCCAGCAGTCACGGGGGGACCTACGAGCAGTACTTC. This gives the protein CASSHGGTYEQYF.

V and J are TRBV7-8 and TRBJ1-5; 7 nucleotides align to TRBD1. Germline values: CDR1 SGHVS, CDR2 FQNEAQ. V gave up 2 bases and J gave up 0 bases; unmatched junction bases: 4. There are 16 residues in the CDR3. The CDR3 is CASSLLRTGSNQPQHF. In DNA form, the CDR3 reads TGTGCCAGCAGCTTACTTCGGACAGGTAGCAATCAGCCCCAGCATTTT.

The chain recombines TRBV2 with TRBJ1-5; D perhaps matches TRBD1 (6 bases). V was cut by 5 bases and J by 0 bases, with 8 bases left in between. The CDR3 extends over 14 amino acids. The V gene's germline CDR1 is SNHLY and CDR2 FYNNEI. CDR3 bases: TGTGCCAGCAGTTGGGACATTAGCAATCAGCCCCAGCATTTT. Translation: CASSWDISNQPQHF.

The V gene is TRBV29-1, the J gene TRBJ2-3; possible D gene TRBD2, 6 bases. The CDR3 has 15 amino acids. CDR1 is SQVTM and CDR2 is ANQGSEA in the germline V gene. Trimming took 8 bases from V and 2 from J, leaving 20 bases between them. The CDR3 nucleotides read TGCAGCCCTGTAGCGGTCGGCATCTTCACAGATACGCAGTATTTT. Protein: CSPVAVGIFTDTQYF.

The DNA for the CDR3 is TGTGCCAGCAGTGAAGTAGTTTCGAGCCGGGGAGATACGCAGTATTTT. Amino acids: CASSEVVSSRGDTQYF. The V gene is TRBV6-1, the J gene TRBJ2-3, with D perhaps matching TRBD2 (5 bases). Germline loops: CDR1 MNHNS, CDR2 SASEGT. CDR3 size: 16 residues. V shed 1 base and J shed 5 bases, with 16 bases lying between them.

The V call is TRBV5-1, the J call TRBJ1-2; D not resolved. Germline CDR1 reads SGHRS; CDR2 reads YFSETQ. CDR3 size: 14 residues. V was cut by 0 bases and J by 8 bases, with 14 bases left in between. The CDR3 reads CASSLVSGRQGYTF. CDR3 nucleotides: TGCGCCAGCAGCTTGGTGTCAGGTCGGCAGGGCTACACCTTC.

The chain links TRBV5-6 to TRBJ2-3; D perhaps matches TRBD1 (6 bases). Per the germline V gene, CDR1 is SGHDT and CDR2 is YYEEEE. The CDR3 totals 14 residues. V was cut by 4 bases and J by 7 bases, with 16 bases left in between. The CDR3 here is CASSTMTGQNTQYF. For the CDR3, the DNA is TGTGCCAGCAGCACTATGACAGGACAGAATACGCAGTATTTT.

The CDR3 here is CASSLGAQNTEAFF. For the CDR3, the DNA is TGTGCCAGCAGCTTAGGGGCCCAGAACACTGAAGCTTTCTTT. V gene TRBV7-9 combines with J gene TRBJ1-1; D not certain. The CDR3 totals 14 residues. Trimming took 1 base from V and 1 from J, leaving 7 bases between them. Per the germline V gene, CDR1 is SEHNR and CDR2 is FQNEAQ (reference sequence).

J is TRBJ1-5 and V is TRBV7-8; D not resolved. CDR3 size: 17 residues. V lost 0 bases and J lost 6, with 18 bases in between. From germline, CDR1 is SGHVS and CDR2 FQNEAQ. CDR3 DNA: TGTGCCAGCAGCTTAGCGCTGGCCCCCCAGGATCCTCAGCCCCAGCATTTT. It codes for CASSLALAPQDPQPQHF.

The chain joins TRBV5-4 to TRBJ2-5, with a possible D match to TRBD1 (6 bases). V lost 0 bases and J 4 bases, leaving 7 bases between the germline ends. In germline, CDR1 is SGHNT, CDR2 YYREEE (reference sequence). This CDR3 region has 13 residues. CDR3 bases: TGTGCCAGCAGCTTGGACAGGGCAGAGACCCAGTACTTC. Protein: CASSLDRAETQYF.

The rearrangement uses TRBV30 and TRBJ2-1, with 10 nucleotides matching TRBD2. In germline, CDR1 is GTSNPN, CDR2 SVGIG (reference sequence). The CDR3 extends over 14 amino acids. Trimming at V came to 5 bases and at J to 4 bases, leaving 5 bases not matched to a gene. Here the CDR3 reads CAWGSGGDYNEQFF. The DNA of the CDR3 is TGTGCCTGGGGAAGCGGGGGGGATTACAATGAGCAGTTCTTC. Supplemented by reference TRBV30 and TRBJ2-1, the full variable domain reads SQTIHQWPATLVQPVGSPLSLECTVEGTSNPNLYWYRQAAGRGLQLLFYSVGIGQISSEVPQNLSASRPQDRQFILSSKKLLLSDSGFYLCAWGSGGDYNEQFFGPGTRLTVL.

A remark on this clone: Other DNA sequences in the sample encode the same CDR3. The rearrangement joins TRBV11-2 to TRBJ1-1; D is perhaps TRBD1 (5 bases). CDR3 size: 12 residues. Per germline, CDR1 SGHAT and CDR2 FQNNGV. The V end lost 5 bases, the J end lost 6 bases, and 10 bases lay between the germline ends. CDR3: CASSPGGAEAFF. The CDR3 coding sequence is TGTGCCAGCAGCCCGGGGGGGGCTGAAGCTTTCTTT. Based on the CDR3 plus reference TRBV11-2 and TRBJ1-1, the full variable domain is EAGVAQSPRYKIIEKRQSVAFWCNPISGHATLYWYQQILGQGPKLLIQFQNNGVVDDSQLPKDRFSAERLKGVDSTLKIQPAKLEDSAVYLCASSPGGAEAFFGQGTRLTVV.

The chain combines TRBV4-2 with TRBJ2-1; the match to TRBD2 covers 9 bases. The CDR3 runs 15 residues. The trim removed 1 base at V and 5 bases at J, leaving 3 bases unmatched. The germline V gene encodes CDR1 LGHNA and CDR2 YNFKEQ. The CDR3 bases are TGTGCCAGCAGCCAAGTAGGGACTAGCCACAATGAGCAGTTCTTC. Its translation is CASSQVGTSHNEQFF.

CDR3 nucleotide sequence: TGCGCCAGCAGCCAATACCTCCAGGACGGGGGTAACGAGCAGTACTTC. Protein sequence: CASSQYLQDGGNEQYF. The chain has TRBV4-1 and TRBJ2-5, with a possible D match to TRBD2 (6 bases). The tail of the sequence fits TRBJ2-7 better, so the J call may be wrong. CDR1 and CDR2 (germline): MGHRA, YSYEKL. The CDR3 loop spans 16 amino acids.

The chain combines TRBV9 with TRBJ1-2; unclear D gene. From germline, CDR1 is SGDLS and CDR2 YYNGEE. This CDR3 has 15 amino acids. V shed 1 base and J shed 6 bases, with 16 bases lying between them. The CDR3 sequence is CASSVSFGSQDGYTF. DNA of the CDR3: TGTGCCAGCAGCGTATCTTTCGGCAGCCAGGATGGCTACACCTTC.